What follows describes a single T cell receptor beta chain. A sample-barcoded 5' primer and a J-beta primer mix were used in a second PCR of roughly 7 to 11 cycles. Per sample, CDR3-containing paired-end reads numbered at least 2.5 million. TCRdb re-analysed the 5' RACE reads in MiXCR, keeping a single row per CDR3 protein. This table has 550,000 to 800,000 distinct CDR3 sequences, roughly 32% appearing once. This sample is drawn from a study of blood T cells in healthy people across ages. CDR3 length equals 18 residues. Per germline, CDR1 SNHLY and CDR2 FYNNEI. Germline trimming cut 6 bases from V and 0 bases from J; bases unmatched to any gene: 14.

Material for sequencing was blood. This clonotype was sampled from a woman aged 80 or over in good health. V gene TRBV2 combines with J gene TRBJ1-1; 9 nucleotides align to TRBD1. The CDR3 here is CASSPGTGKERMNTEAFF. The CDR3 DNA reads as TGTGCCAGCAGCCCCGGGACAGGGAAAGAACGCATGAACACTGAAGCTTTCTTT.